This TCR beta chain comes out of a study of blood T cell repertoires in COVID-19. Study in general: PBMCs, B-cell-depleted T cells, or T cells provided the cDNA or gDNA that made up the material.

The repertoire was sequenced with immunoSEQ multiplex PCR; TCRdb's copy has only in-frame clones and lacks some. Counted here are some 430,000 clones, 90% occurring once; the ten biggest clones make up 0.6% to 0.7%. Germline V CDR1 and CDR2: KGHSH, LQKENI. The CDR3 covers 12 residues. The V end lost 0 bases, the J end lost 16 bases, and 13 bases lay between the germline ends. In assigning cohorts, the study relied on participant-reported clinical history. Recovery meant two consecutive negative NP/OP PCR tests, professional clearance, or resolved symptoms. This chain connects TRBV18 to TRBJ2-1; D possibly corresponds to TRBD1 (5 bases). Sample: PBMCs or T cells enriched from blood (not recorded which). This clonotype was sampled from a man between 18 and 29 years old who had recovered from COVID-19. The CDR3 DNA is TGTGCCAGCTCACCACCGTCCAGGGATTCCTTCTTC. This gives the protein CASSPPSRDSFF.